This T cell receptor beta chain was found in a study of T cell changes during pregnancy in multiple sclerosis. The repertoire was sequenced with immunoSEQ multiplex PCR; TCRdb's copy has only in-frame clones and lacks some. The data show about 50,000 clones, with around 90% seen just once and 0.2% to 0.3% held by the top ten. The CDR3 extends over 14 amino acids. The ends lost 6 bases at V and 5 bases at J; junction bases unmatched: 8. Germline CDR1 and CDR2: MNHNY and SVGAGI (reference sequence). The sequence came from a female donor with multiple sclerosis, enrolled in a pregnancy study. The chain has TRBV6-6 and TRBJ2-7; 9 positions agree with TRBD1. The sample here was CD4+ T cells from peripheral blood mononuclear cells, taken in the second trimester of pregnancy. CDR3 DNA sequence: TGTGCCAGCAGGGACACAGGGGGCGGCGACGAGCAGTACTTC. It codes for CASRDTGGGDEQYF.